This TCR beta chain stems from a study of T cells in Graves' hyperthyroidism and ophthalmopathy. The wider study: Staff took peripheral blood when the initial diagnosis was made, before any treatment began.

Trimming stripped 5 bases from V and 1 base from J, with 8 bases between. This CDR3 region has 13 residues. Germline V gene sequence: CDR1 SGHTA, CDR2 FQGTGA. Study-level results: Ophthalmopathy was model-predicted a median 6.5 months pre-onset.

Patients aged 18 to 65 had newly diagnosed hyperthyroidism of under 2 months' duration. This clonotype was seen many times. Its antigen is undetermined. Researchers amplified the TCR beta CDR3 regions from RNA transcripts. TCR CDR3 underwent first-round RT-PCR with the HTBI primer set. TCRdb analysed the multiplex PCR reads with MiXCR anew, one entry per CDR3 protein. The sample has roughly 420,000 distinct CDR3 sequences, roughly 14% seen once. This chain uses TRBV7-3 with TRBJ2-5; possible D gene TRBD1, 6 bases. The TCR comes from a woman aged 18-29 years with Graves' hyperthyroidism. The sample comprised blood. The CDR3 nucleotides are TGTGCCAGCAGCCCGGACAGCCAAGAGACCCAGTACTTC. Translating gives CASSPDSQETQYF.